This T cell receptor (beta chain) was identified in a study of OX40 agonist ivuxolimab in advanced cancers. This CDR3 is 13 amino acids long. Germline-derived CDR1 and CDR2 are SGHNT and YYREEE (reference sequence). With 0 bases removed from V and 1 base from J, the gap between germline ends came to 4 bases. Only in-frame clones appear in the TCRdb table, and some are missing; sequencing was by immunoSEQ multiplex PCR. The repertoire holds about 110,000 clones, with more than 85% as singletons. The receptor was isolated from an adult with an advanced solid tumor such as melanoma, head and neck, liver or kidney cancer. The specimen was CD4+ or CD8+ T cells sorted from blood, collected in a trial of the OX40 agonist ivuxolimab. The V gene is TRBV5-4, the J gene TRBJ1-1; D is ambiguous. CDR3 sequence reads: CASSLDPNTEAFF. Written as DNA, the CDR3 is TGTGCCAGCAGCTTGGACCCGAACACTGAAGCTTTCTTT. The variable domain in full, completed from reference TRBV5-4 and TRBJ1-1, reads ETGVTQSPTHLIKTRGQQVTLRCSSQSGHNTVSWYQQALGQGPQFIFQYYREEENGRGNFPPRFSGLQFPNYSSELNVNALELDDSALYLCASSLDPNTEAFFGQGTRLTVV.